This T cell receptor (beta chain) was documented in a study of CXCR3-negative and CXCR3-positive naive CD8 T cells. Notes on the study in general: In cryopreserved cells, CXCR3 expression partially decreased, and fresh PBMCs were used in most assays. Diversity was high in both naive subsets and much lower in memory cells.

Triplicate approximately 280,000-cell sorts were made of each CD8+ T cell subset. This CDR3 comprises 15 residues. From germline, CDR1 is SQVTM and CDR2 ANQGSEA. Through 5' RACE with UMI labels, the TRB cDNA libraries were prepared. TCRdb re-called the 5' RACE reads; one entry per CDR3 protein, DNA not given. The sample totals some 41,000 distinct CDR3 sequences. Of note for this clonotype: Its target is not known.

Sequenced sample: memory CD8+ T cells from blood. The V call is TRBV29-1, the J call TRBJ2-7; absent DNA, TCRdb's TRBD1 call cannot be checked. The TCR comes from a human donor in good health. Some clones in this sample may be carry-over from other donors' samples. The CDR3 sequence: CSVELSGTGVDEQYF.